This T cell receptor beta chain was captured by sequencing in a study of blood T cells in healthy people across ages. General study findings and limits: Measured against age, TCR beta diversity per million T cells decreased in a roughly linear manner.

Together with a sample-barcoded 5' primer, a J-beta primer mix was included in a second PCR lasting about 6 to 11 cycles. Each CDR3 protein is one row after TCRdb ran MiXCR on the 5' RACE reads. The sample includes around 800,000 distinct CDR3 sequences, 60% to 80% seen only once; the top ten take 25% to 35%. This clonotype was seen at least ten times. What it binds is unknown. At one end, the junction sequence differs from germline, possibly due to a read error. The clonotype comes from a man aged 30-40 years in good health. Sequences were obtained from blood.

CDR3 sequence reads: CASSSSGGGYEQYF. The CDR3 bases are TGTGCCAGCAGCTCAAGCGGGGGGGGATACGAGCAGTACTTC. The rearrangement joins TRBV5-1 to TRBJ2-7, with 10 bases lining up with TRBD2. Germline values: CDR1 SGHRS, CDR2 YFSETQ. The CDR3 extends over 14 amino acids. The full variable domain, in which reference TRBV5-1 and TRBJ2-7 provide the parts outside the CDR3, is KAGVTQTPRYLIKTRGQQVTLSCSPISGHRSVSWYQQTPGQGLQFLFEYFSETQRNKGNFPGRFSGRQFSNSRSEMNVSTLELGDSALYLCASSSSGGGYEQYFGPGTRLTVT.